These 17 T cell receptor beta chains came from one sample sequenced in a study of response to subunit inactivated influenza vaccine. TCRdb recomputed calls from the RT-PCR reads with MiXCR, one row per CDR3 protein. The sample includes about 520,000 distinct CDR3 sequences, approximately 7.8% of them seen just once. The material was PBMCs from blood, obtained 23 to 25 months after vaccination. Every receptor here comes from a man aged 50 to 75 who received an inactivated influenza vaccine.

Many counts were recorded for this clonotype. V and J are TRBV7-9 and TRBJ2-3; D remains unclear. The CDR3 loop spans 16 amino acids. The germline V and J ends were trimmed by 5 bases and 3 bases, with 18 bases remaining between them. Germline loops: CDR1 SEHNR, CDR2 FQNEAQ (reference sequence). The CDR3, as DNA: TGTGCCAGCAGCCCCCCCCTGCCGGGCTCGACAGATACGCAGTATTTT. Its protein product is CASSPPLPGSTDTQYF.

The V and J genes are TRBV6-1 and TRBJ1-2, with 7 bases aligning to TRBD1. Germline V gene data show CDR1 as MNHNS and CDR2 as SASEGT. The V gene end was trimmed by 7 bases and the J gene end by 7 bases; junction bases not matched to a gene: 12. This CDR3 is 14 amino acids long. The CDR3 bases are TGTGCCAGCAACCCGACAGGGAGTTCTTTTGGCTACACCTTC. It is translated as CASNPTGSSFGYTF.

The chain recombines TRBV20-1 with TRBJ1-2; the match to TRBD1 covers 8 bases. CDR1 and CDR2 from the germline V gene are DFQATT and SNEGSKA (reference sequence). Trimming at V came to 0 bases and at J to 2 bases, leaving 5 bases not matched to a gene. CDR3 size: 15 residues. CDR3 region: CSARDGRTGNYGYTF. CDR3 DNA: TGCAGTGCTAGAGACGGTAGGACAGGGAACTATGGCTACACCTTC.

This clonotype occurred a few times. The chain employs TRBV6-2 or TRBV6-3 and TRBJ2-1; D is perhaps TRBD2 (6 bases). V dropped 6 bases and J dropped 6 bases, with 21 bases sitting between them. CDR3 length equals 16 residues. Germline V gene data show CDR1 as MNHEY and CDR2 as SVGEGT. The DNA for the CDR3 is TGTGCCAGCAGCAGATTCGGGACTTGGGGTGGCAATGAGCAGTTCTTC. Amino acids: CASSRFGTWGGNEQFF.

V gene TRBV6-1 combines with J gene TRBJ2-3; TRBD2 aligns across 8 bases. V shed 11 bases, J shed 0 bases, and the junction held 7 bases outside the gene matches. CDR3 length: 14 residues. The germline V gene has CDR1 MNHNS and CDR2 SASEGT. CDR3 coding DNA: TGTGCCGGAGAGACTAGCGCGAGCACAGATACGCAGTATTTT. Translating gives CAGETSASTDTQYF.

The chain links TRBV7-6 to TRBJ2-5, with D maybe TRBD1 (5 bases). Per the germline V gene, CDR1 is SGHVS and CDR2 is FNYEAQ. V lost 4 bases to trimming and J lost 2 bases, with 17 bases between them. This CDR3 contains 16 residues. The CDR3 bases are TGTGCCAGCAGCTGGGGCCGGACGGTAGCTCAAGAGACCCAGTACTTC. It translates to CASSWGRTVAQETQYF. The full variable domain, in which reference TRBV7-6 and TRBJ2-5 provide the parts outside the CDR3, is GAGVSQSPRYKVTKRGQDVALRCDPISGHVSLYWYRQALGQGPEFLTYFNYEAQQDKSGLPNDRFSAERPEGSISTLTIQRTEQRDSAMYRCASSWGRTVAQETQYFGPGTRLLVL.

The J gene is TRBJ2-7, the V gene TRBV14, with 7 bases that match TRBD2. Germline V CDR1 and CDR2: SGHDN, FVKESK. V trimming: 1 base; J trimming: 3 bases; junction bases outside the gene matches: 6. The CDR3 runs to 15 residues. The CDR3 here is CASSQGGGMGYEQYF. In DNA form, the CDR3 reads TGTGCCAGCAGCCAAGGGGGGGGTATGGGCTACGAGCAGTACTTC.

This clonotype was seen at least ten times. The chain has TRBV5-5 and TRBJ1-1, with D perhaps TRBD1 (5 bases). Germline V CDR1 and CDR2: SGHKS, YYEKEE (reference sequence). The V and J ends lost 5 bases and 9 bases respectively, with 17 bases between them. CDR3 length equals 13 residues. The CDR3, as DNA: TGTGCCAGCAGATGGGCGCATGACAGAAAAGCTTTCTTT. Translated: CASRWAHDRKAFF.

The gene calls are TRBV15 and TRBJ2-7; 11 bases line up with TRBD2. Germline CDR1 and CDR2: LNHNV and YYDKDF (reference sequence). After removal of 0 bases from V and 5 bases from J, the junction contained 12 bases not matched to a gene. CDR3 length: 18 amino acids. CDR3 DNA: TGTGCCACCAGCAGAGATCGTTTACTAGCGGGAGTCAGCCACGAGCAGTACTTC. It yields the protein CATSRDRLLAGVSHEQYF.

The sample holds a few counts of this clonotype. This chain links TRBV6-1 with TRBJ2-7; TRBD1 agrees at 12 bases. CDR3 size: 18 residues. Germline V gene lookup returns CDR1 MNHNS and CDR2 SASEGT. With V trimmed by 6 bases and J by 2 bases, 14 bases remained unmatched. CDR3 in amino acids: CASRKSRDRGHRAYEQYF. The DNA of the CDR3 is TGTGCCAGCAGAAAATCTCGGGACAGGGGGCACCGAGCCTACGAGCAGTACTTC.

The rearrangement uses TRBV6-1 and TRBJ2-4, with 10 bases lining up with TRBD2. The germline V gene has CDR1 MNHNS and CDR2 SASEGT. This CDR3 has 15 residues. Losses at the gene ends were 1 base for V and 8 bases for J; bases not matched to a gene: 5. This CDR3 reads CASSEVSGRGDIQYF. The CDR3, as DNA: TGTGCCAGCAGTGAAGTCAGCGGGAGGGGGGACATTCAGTACTTC.

J is TRBJ1-3 and V is TRBV7-8; D is unclear. This CDR3 has 14 amino acids. In germline, CDR1 is SGHVS, CDR2 FQNEAQ. V was cut by 5 bases and J by 2 bases, with 10 bases left in between. The chain's CDR3 is CASSPRVTGNTIYF. The CDR3 region has the DNA TGTGCCAGCAGCCCCCGGGTTACTGGAAACACCATATATTTT.

In this sample, this clonotype turned up many times. The chain recombines TRBV4-2 with TRBJ1-2; D might be TRBD1 (5 bases). Germline CDR1 LGHNA, CDR2 YNFKEQ. The CDR3 is 15 amino acids. With 1 base removed from V and 8 bases from J, the gap between germline ends came to 17 bases. The CDR3 spells CASSQGAGTSLGYTF. CDR3 nucleotides: TGTGCCAGCAGCCAAGGAGCAGGGACTTCCCTCGGCTACACCTTC.

This clonotype has ten or more counts. The chain recombines TRBV5-1 with TRBJ2-2; either TRBD1 or TRBD2 may fit D (5 bases each). The CDR3 has 14 residues. The germline gives CDR1 SGHRS, CDR2 YFSETQ. Deletions cut 4 bases from V and 2 bases from J, with 9 bases between. The CDR3 nucleotides read TGCGCCAGCAGCGGGACGGATAACACCGGGGAGCTGTTTTTT. It translates to CASSGTDNTGELFF.

This clonotype was observed at least ten times. The rearrangement joins TRBV12-3 or TRBV12-4 to TRBJ1-1; TRBD1 aligns across 7 bases. With 7 bases clipped from V and 9 bases from J, the junction kept 14 bases outside the gene matches. CDR3 length: 14 amino acids. The CDR3 sequence is CASTQRPGTEQAFF. CDR3 in DNA: TGTGCCAGCACCCAGAGGCCCGGGACAGAACAAGCTTTCTTT.

This clonotype turned up a few times. The J gene is TRBJ2-7, the V gene TRBV5-5; D is perhaps TRBD2 (6 bases). The CDR3 has 14 residues. Germline CDR1 SGHKS, CDR2 YYEKEE (reference sequence). Trimming removed 5 bases from V and 2 bases from J, with 14 bases in between. The CDR3 spells CASRPGTEPYEQYF. In nucleotides, the CDR3 is TGTGCCAGCAGACCCGGGACTGAACCCTACGAGCAGTACTTC.

With respect to this clonotype: A much larger clone is a single base away; this may be a read error. V usage is TRBV30 and J usage is TRBJ2-5; D is unclear. Germline assignment: CDR1 GTSNPN and CDR2 SVGIG (reference sequence). V lost 0 bases, J lost 7 bases, and 9 bases lay in between. The CDR3 loop spans 12 amino acids. Here the CDR3 DNA reads TGTGCCTGGAGTGTACCCCCAGGGACCCAGTACTTC. Its protein product is CAWSVPPGTQYF.